Following are 16 T cell receptor beta chains from one sample sequenced in a study of OX40 agonist ivuxolimab in advanced cancers. Measured with immunoSEQ multiplex PCR; TCRdb has only the in-frame clones, and not every one. In the table there are tens of thousands of clones, roughly 91% of which are singletons. Sequences were derived from CD4+ or CD8+ T cells sorted from blood, sampled in a trial of the OX40 agonist ivuxolimab. These receptors were taken from an adult with an advanced solid tumor such as melanoma, head and neck, liver or kidney cancer.

The CDR3 protein is CASSLARQGVKGYTF. CDR3 bases: TGTGCCAGCAGCTTAGCGCGACAGGGGGTAAAGGGCTACACCTTC. The chain has TRBV7-8 and TRBJ1-2, with TRBD1 matching 9 bases. CDR3 length equals 15 residues. The V gene end was trimmed by 0 bases and the J gene end by 8 bases; junction bases not matched to a gene: 7. From germline, CDR1 is SGHVS and CDR2 FQNEAQ.

V gene TRBV6-4 combines with J gene TRBJ2-2; D possibly corresponds to TRBD1 (6 bases). In germline, CDR1 is MRHNA, CDR2 SNTAGT. Trimming pared 3 bases from V and 7 bases from J, leaving 12 bases between. CDR3 length: 14 amino acids. CDR3 nucleotide sequence: TGTGCCAGCAGTGAGTCGGTACAGGGCGGGGAGCTGTTTTTT. Translating it yields CASSESVQGGELFF.

CDR3 coding DNA: TGCGCCAGCAGCCAAGAGGGACAGAGCTCCTACGAGCAGTACTTC. Translated, it gives CASSQEGQSSYEQYF. The chain recombines TRBV4-1 with TRBJ2-7; TRBD1 aligns across 7 bases. V shed 0 bases, J shed 0 bases, and the junction held 2 bases outside the gene matches. The CDR3 runs 15 residues. Germline CDR1 MGHRA, CDR2 YSYEKL.

The genes are TRBV28 and TRBJ2-5; 10 positions match TRBD2. CDR1 is MDHEN and CDR2 is SYDVKM in the germline V gene. The length of the CDR3 is 16 residues. The trim removed 5 bases at V and 4 bases at J, leaving 10 bases unmatched. The DNA for the CDR3 is TGTGCCAGCAGTACCCCTAGCGGGAGTTCTCGAGAGACCCAGTACTTC. Its protein product is CASSTPSGSSRETQYF.

The chain joins TRBV7-9 to TRBJ2-2; D gene ambiguous. CDR1 is SEHNR, CDR2 FQNEAQ, per germline (reference sequence). The CDR3 is 12 residues long. V was shortened by 3 bases and J by 8 bases, with 7 bases between the two germline ends. The CDR3 loop is CASSFDLGELFF. The CDR3 nucleotides read TGTGCCAGCAGCTTTGATTTAGGGGAGCTGTTTTTT. Together with reference TRBV7-9 and TRBJ2-2, the CDR3 gives the full variable domain: DTGVSQNPRHKITKRGQNVTFRCDPISEHNRLYWYRQTLGQGPEFLTYFQNEAQLEKSRLLSDRFSAERPKGSFSTLEIQRTEQGDSAMYLCASSFDLGELFFGEGSRLTVL.

The V and J genes are TRBV4-3 and TRBJ1-1, with a tentative D call TRBD1 (5 bases). Trimming took 4 bases from V and 1 from J, leaving 13 bases between them. CDR1 and CDR2 from the germline V gene are LGHNA and YSLEER. The CDR3 is made up of 15 amino acids. The CDR3: CASSLSGTANTEAFF. The DNA for the CDR3 is TGCGCCAGCAGCCTGTCTGGGACCGCGAACACTGAAGCTTTCTTT.

The chain employs TRBV5-1 and TRBJ2-3; D is uncertain. The CDR3 spans 15 residues. V gave up 0 bases and J gave up 0 bases, with 8 bases separating them. Germline-derived CDR1 and CDR2 are SGHRS and YFSETQ. CDR3 nucleotide sequence: TGCGCCAGCAGCTTGGGTACGGTCAGCACAGATACGCAGTATTTT. This sequence encodes CASSLGTVSTDTQYF.

The rearrangement uses TRBV28 and TRBJ1-1, with no clear D. Germline V lookup: CDR1 MDHEN, CDR2 SYDVKM. V was trimmed by 3 bases and J by 4 bases, leaving 3 bases between them. There are 11 residues in the CDR3. CDR3 sequence reads: CASSFATEAFF. The CDR3 DNA follows: TGTGCCAGCAGTTTTGCCACTGAAGCTTTCTTT.

J is TRBJ2-1 and V is TRBV19; maybe TRBD1 (6 bases). This CDR3 comprises 16 residues. Per germline, CDR1 LNHDA and CDR2 SQIVND (reference sequence). Deletions cut 5 bases from V and 1 base from J, with 15 bases between. In nucleotides, the CDR3 is TGTGCCAGTAGTGCCATCAACAGGGTATCCTACAATGAGCAGTTCTTC. Protein product: CASSAINRVSYNEQFF.

The CDR3 is CASSSRRGDTGELFF. CDR3 coding DNA: TGTGCCAGCAGCTCCCGGAGGGGCGACACCGGGGAGCTGTTTTTT. The V gene is TRBV11-2, the J gene TRBJ2-2, with D perhaps matching TRBD2 (6 bases). The CDR3 has 15 residues. Germline CDR1 is SGHAT and CDR2 is FQNNGV. V shed 4 bases and J shed 3 bases, with 12 bases lying between them.

The rearrangement links TRBV5-4 to TRBJ2-2, with 10 bases identical to TRBD2. Germline assignment: CDR1 SGHNT and CDR2 YYREEE (reference sequence). This CDR3 has 16 residues. The V and J ends lost 4 bases and 1 base, in that order; junction bases with no gene match: 4. CDR3 protein: CASSGRTSGNTGELFF. CDR3 sequence (DNA): TGTGCCAGCAGCGGCCGGACTAGCGGGAACACCGGGGAGCTGTTTTTT.

This sequence joins TRBV25-1 and TRBJ2-3; D gene ambiguous. CDR3 length: 16 residues. CDR1 MGHDK and CDR2 SYGVNS come from the germline V gene. The V end lost 3 bases, the J end lost 0 bases, and 13 bases lay between the germline ends. The CDR3 nucleotides are TGTGCCAGCAGTGACCCCCCCGTCCCTAGCACAGATACGCAGTATTTT. Translation: CASSDPPVPSTDTQYF. The entire variable domain, with the rest obtained from reference TRBV25-1 and TRBJ2-3, is as follows: EADIYQTPRYLVIGTGKKITLECSQTMGHDKMYWYQQDPGMELHLIHYSYGVNSTEKGDLSSESTVSRIRTEHFPLTLESARPSHTSQYLCASSDPPVPSTDTQYFGPGTRLTVL.

CDR3 DNA: TGTGCCATCAGTGGGACTAGCGAATCCTACGAGCAGTACTTC. As protein: CAISGTSESYEQYF. The V call is TRBV10-3, the J call TRBJ2-7; 9 nucleotides agree with TRBD2. Trimming cost V 4 bases and J 1 base; bases outside gene matches: 2. The V gene's germline CDR1 is ENHRY and CDR2 SYGVKD. The CDR3 length is 14 residues.

CDR3 nucleotide sequence: TGCGCCAGCAGCCCAAGGGGGGAGACTGAAGCTTTCTTT. This codes for CASSPRGETEAFF. This chain connects TRBV5-1 to TRBJ1-1, with D possibly matching TRBD1 (6 bases). CDR1 SGHRS and CDR2 YFSETQ come from the germline V gene. The CDR3 is 13 residues long. V was pared by 4 bases and J by 5 bases, with 12 bases between.

V gene TRBV5-1 combines with J gene TRBJ2-2; D is possibly TRBD2 (5 bases). CDR1 and CDR2 from the germline V gene are SGHRS and YFSETQ. The CDR3 is made up of 16 amino acids. Trimming left V 0 bases short and J 5 bases short, with 14 bases between. The CDR3 here is CASSLAPGGLTGELFF. The DNA for the CDR3 is TGCGCCAGCAGCTTGGCCCCAGGAGGCCTGACCGGGGAGCTGTTTTTT.

This chain joins TRBV27 and TRBJ2-7, with 13 bases fitting TRBD2. After removal of 4 bases from V and 2 bases from J, the junction contained 17 bases not matched to a gene. The CDR3 is 20 residues long. CDR1 and CDR2 (germline): MNHEY, SMNVEV (reference sequence). The DNA of the CDR3 is TGTGCCAGCAGTTCCCCGGGACAGGGTCGGACTAGCGGGAGTACCTACGAGCAGTACTTC. This encodes CASSSPGQGRTSGSTYEQYF.